The 5 T cell receptor beta chains below were found in one sample sequenced in a study of regulatory T cells in long-lasting Graves disease. As to time point: newly diagnosed GD, antithyroid drugs for less than 3 months. The TCR library was made from RNA that had been extracted from PBMCs in TRIzol. Both iRepertoire HTBI primers and Arm-PCR of CDR3 regions were used to build the TCR beta libraries. TCRdb re-derived calls from the multiplex PCR reads in MiXCR, one entry per CDR3 protein. The sample yields about 400,000 distinct CDR3 sequences, around 15% seen once. This sample was also put to use in a study of T cells in Graves' hyperthyroidism and ophthalmopathy.

The sample in question was peripheral blood mononuclear cells (PBMCs), obtained at new diagnosis, from a patient treated with antithyroid drugs. Source of these receptors: a woman between 18 and 29 years old with Graves disease.

This clonotype has ten or more counts. The genes are TRBV18 and TRBJ2-3, with a possible D match to TRBD2 (5 bases). Per the germline V gene, CDR1 is KGHSH and CDR2 is LQKENI. Trimming pared 0 bases from V and 2 bases from J, leaving 9 bases between. The CDR3 covers 15 residues. Here the CDR3 reads CASSPPSRVTDTQYF. The CDR3 DNA reads as TGTGCCAGCTCACCACCGTCGCGGGTCACAGATACGCAGTATTTT.

There are a few counts of this clonotype. This sequence joins TRBV9 and TRBJ1-2; D unresolved. Germline-derived CDR1 and CDR2 are SGDLS and YYNGEE. This CDR3 spans 14 amino acids. Trimming pared 4 bases from V and 4 bases from J, leaving 14 bases between. The CDR3 sequence is CASSPSPGSYGYTF. DNA for the CDR3: TGTGCCAGCAGCCCCAGTCCGGGTTCCTATGGCTACACCTTC.

Points on this clonotype: The CDR3 does not close with the conserved phenylalanine or tryptophan, likely indicating a read error. The CDR3 region is CASSEALGGGEQFI. As DNA, the CDR3 is TGTGCCAGCAGTGAAGCGCTCGGGGGGGGTGAGCAGTTCATC. The gene calls are TRBV2 and TRBJ2-1; 8 bases are shared with TRBD2. The CDR3 consists of 14 residues. Germline V lookup: CDR1 SNHLY, CDR2 FYNNEI. Losses at the gene ends were 0 bases for V and 9 bases for J; bases not matched to a gene: 4.

This chain joins TRBV20-1 and TRBJ2-1, with D hard to call. CDR1 and CDR2 (germline): DFQATT, SNEGSKA (reference sequence). The CDR3 totals 14 residues. V was trimmed by 5 bases and J by 0 bases, leaving 11 bases between them. CDR3 nucleotide sequence: TGCAGTGCTGGGCTCCGCGGCTCCTACAATGAGCAGTTCTTC. This codes for CSAGLRGSYNEQFF.

This clonotype was counted a few times. The chain couples TRBV2 to TRBJ1-5; D possibly corresponds to TRBD1 (5 bases). CDR3 length: 15 residues. Germline V CDR1 and CDR2: SNHLY, FYNNEI. V lost 9 bases and J lost 6, with 21 bases in between. Written as DNA, the CDR3 is TGTGCCAGTAATCCCCTCGGCAGGGACGGTCAGCCCCAGCATTTT. Its translation: CASNPLGRDGQPQHF.